One and the same sample provided the 2 T cell receptor beta chains below, sequenced in a study of blood T cells in healthy people across ages. PCR was performed a second time for roughly 6 to 12 cycles using a sample-barcoded 5' primer and a J-beta primer mix. TCRdb reanalysed the 5' RACE reads using MiXCR and keeps one entry per CDR3 protein. Among roughly 1,700,000 distinct CDR3 sequences listed, roughly 28% were seen once. What was sequenced was blood. All receptors derive from a woman in her 30s in good health.

The V gene is TRBV6-1, the J gene TRBJ2-7; perhaps TRBD1 as D (6 bases). The germline V and J ends were trimmed by 5 bases and 3 bases, with 14 bases remaining between them. The CDR3 is 14 residues long. CDR1 and CDR2 (germline): MNHNS, SASEGT. CDR3 sequence: CASSKRGGVYEQYF. The CDR3, as DNA: TGTGCCAGCAGTAAAAGAGGGGGAGTCTACGAGCAGTACTTC.

Details on this clonotype: A much larger clone is a single base away; this may be a read error. This rearrangement joins TRBV12-3 or TRBV12-4 to TRBJ1-2, with D tentatively TRBD1 (6 bases). There are 13 residues in the CDR3. The V gene lost 6 bases and the J gene lost 8 bases, with 16 bases spanning the gap. DNA for the CDR3: TGTGCCAGCAGGTTATCCAGGGGAGGAGGCTACACCTTC. Residues: CASRLSRGGGYTF.